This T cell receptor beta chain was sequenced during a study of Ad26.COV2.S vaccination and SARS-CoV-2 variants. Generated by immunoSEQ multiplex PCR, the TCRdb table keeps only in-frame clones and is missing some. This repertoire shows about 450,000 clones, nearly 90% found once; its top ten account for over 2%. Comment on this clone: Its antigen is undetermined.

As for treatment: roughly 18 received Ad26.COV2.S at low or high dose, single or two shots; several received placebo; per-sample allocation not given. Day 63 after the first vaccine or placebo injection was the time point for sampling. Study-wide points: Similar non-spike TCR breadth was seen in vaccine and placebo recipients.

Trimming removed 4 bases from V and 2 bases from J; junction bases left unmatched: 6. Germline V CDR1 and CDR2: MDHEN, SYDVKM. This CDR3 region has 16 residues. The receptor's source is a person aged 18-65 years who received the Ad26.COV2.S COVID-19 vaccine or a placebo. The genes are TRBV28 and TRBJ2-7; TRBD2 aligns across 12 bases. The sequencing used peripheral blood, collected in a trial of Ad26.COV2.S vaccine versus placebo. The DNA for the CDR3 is TGTGCCAGCAGTTCTAGCGGGGGGGCCCCCGCCTACGAGCAGTACTTC. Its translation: CASSSSGGAPAYEQYF.